This T cell receptor beta chain was recovered during a study of blood T cell repertoires in COVID-19. The CDR3 covers 15 residues. V gave up 0 bases and J gave up 5 bases, with 14 bases separating them. CDR1 and CDR2 (germline): GTSNPN, SVGIG (reference sequence). Assay: immunoSEQ multiplex PCR; the TCRdb copy retains only in-frame clones and omits some. The data hold fewer than 200,000 clones, with 88% observed a single time. The chain couples TRBV30 to TRBJ2-1, with a weak D call TRBD2 (6 bases). The TCR comes from a woman aged 18-29 years who had recovered from COVID-19. The source material was PBMCs or T cells enriched from blood (not recorded which). CDR3 in DNA: TGTGCCTGGAGTGTATCACGGGAGATTAACAATGAGCAGTTCTTC. This codes for CAWSVSREINNEQFF.